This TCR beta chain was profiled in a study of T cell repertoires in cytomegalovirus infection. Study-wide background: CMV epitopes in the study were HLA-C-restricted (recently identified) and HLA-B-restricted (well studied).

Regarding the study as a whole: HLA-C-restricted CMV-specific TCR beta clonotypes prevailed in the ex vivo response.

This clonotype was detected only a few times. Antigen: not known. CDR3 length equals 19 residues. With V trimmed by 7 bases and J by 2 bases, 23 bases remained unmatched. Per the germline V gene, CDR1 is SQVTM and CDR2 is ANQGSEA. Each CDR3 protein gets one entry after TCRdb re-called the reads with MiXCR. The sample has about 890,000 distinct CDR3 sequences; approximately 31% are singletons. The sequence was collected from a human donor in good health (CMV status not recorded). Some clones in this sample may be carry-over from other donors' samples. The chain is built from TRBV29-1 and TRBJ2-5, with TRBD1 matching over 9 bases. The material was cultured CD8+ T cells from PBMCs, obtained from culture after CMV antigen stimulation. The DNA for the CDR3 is TGCAGCGCCGAAACAAAGGACAGGGGTTTAAGAGGTGTACAAGAGACCCAGTACTTC. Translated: CSAETKDRGLRGVQETQYF.